This T cell receptor beta chain emerged from a study of shared clonotypes between healthy human individuals. Study results and limitations: Depth was large, yet rarefaction showed that sorted-subset sequencing was incomplete.

The table lists this clone with a count of one. Its antigen remains unknown. Naive-designated CD8 cells lacked CD45RO, were positively enriched for CCR7, and omitted terminally differentiated effector memory CD45RA+ cells. TCRdb's table, derived via immunoSEQ multiplex PCR, lists solely in-frame clones and lacks some. Of about 2,100,000 clones listed, about 93% are singletons. The TCR sequence derives from a man aged 18 to 29 in good health. Some clones in this sample may be carry-over from other donors' samples. The sequencing sample was made of naive CD8+ T cells from PBMCs.

The CDR3 sequence: CASRPQGANYEQYF. Here the CDR3 DNA reads TGCGCCAGCAGGCCCCAGGGGGCGAACTACGAGCAGTACTTC. This chain joins TRBV4-1 and TRBJ2-7; 8 positions agree with TRBD1. Germline V lookup: CDR1 MGHRA, CDR2 YSYEKL. The CDR3 covers 14 residues. The trim removed 6 bases at V and 3 bases at J, leaving 7 bases unmatched.